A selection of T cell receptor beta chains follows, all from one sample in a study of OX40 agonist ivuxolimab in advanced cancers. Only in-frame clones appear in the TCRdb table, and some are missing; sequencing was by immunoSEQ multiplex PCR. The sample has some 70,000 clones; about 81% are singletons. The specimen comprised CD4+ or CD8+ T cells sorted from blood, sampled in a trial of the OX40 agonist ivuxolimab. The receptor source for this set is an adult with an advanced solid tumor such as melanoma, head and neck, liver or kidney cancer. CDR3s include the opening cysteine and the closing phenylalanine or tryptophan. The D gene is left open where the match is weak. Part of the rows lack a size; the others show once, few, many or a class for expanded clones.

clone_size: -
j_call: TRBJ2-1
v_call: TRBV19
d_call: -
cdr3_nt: TGTGCCAGTAGTAAAGGGGCGGGGATCTCCTACAATGAGCAGTTCTTC
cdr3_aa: CASSKGAGISYNEQFF

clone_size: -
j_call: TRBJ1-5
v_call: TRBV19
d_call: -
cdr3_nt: TGTGCCAGTAGTATAGTGCCCGGGGTTGGGGGCCAGCCCCAGCATTTT
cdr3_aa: CASSIVPGVGGQPQHF

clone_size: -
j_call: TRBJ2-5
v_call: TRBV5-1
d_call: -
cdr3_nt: TGCGCCAGCAGCTCCCCACCGGACGAGACCCAGTACTTC
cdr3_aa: CASSSPPDETQYF

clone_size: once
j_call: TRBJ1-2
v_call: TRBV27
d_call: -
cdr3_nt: TGTGCCAGCAGTTGGACACTTGGCGGCTATGGCTACACCTTC
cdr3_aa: CASSWTLGGYGYTF

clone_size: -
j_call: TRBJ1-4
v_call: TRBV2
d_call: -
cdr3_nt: TGTGCCAGCACTCGGCAGGGAGGGAATGAAAAACTGTTTTTT
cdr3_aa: CASTRQGGNEKLFF

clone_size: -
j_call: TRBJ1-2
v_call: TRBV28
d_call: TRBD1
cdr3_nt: TGTGCCAGCAGTTTACCACAGGGGGCAGGTATCAACTATGGCTACACCTTC
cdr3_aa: CASSLPQGAGINYGYTF

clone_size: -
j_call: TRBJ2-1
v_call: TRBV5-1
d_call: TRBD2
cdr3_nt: TGCGCCAGCAGCTTGGCCGGCGGGAGGGCTTACAATGAGCAGTTCTTC
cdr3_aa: CASSLAGGRAYNEQFF

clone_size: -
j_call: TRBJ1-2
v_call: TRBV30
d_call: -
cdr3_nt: TGTGCCTGGAGTGGGAGGACTTACGGAGCTAACTATGGCTACACCTTC
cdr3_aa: CAWSGRTYGANYGYTF

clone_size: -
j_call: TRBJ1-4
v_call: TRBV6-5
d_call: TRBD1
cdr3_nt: TGTGCCAGCAGTCCTCGGACAGGGGGTAGGGAAAAACTGTTTTTT
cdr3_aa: CASSPRTGGREKLFF

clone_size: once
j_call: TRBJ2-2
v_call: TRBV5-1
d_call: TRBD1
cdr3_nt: TGCGCCAGCAGCGTGCGACAGGGTGGCGGAACCGGGGAGCTGTTTTTT
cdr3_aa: CASSVRQGGGTGELFF

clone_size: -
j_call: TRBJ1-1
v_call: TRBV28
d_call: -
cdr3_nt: TGTGCCAGCAGTCCTCGGGTCGAAGCTTTCTTT
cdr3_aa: CASSPRVEAFF

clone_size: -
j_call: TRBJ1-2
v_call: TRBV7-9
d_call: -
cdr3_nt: TGTGCCAGCAGCTTAACCGGGGAGTTCTATGGCTACACCTTC
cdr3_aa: CASSLTGEFYGYTF

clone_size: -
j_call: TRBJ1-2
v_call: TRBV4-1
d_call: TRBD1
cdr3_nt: TGCGCCAGCAGCACGCTGGGACAGGGGGGCTATGGCTACACCTTC
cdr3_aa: CASSTLGQGGYGYTF

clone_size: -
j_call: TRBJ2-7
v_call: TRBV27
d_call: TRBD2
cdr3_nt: TGTGCCAGCAGTTTTAGCGGGAGGGGAACCTACGAGCAGTACTTC
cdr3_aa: CASSFSGRGTYEQYF

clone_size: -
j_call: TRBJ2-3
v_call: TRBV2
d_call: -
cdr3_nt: TGTGCCAGCAGTGAAGGGGGATTGGGCACAGATACGCAGTATTTT
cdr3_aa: CASSEGGLGTDTQYF

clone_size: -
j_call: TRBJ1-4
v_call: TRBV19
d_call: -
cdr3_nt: TGTGCCAGTAGACCCCCCAGGGTATCAGAAAAACTGTTTTTT
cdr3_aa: CASRPPRVSEKLFF

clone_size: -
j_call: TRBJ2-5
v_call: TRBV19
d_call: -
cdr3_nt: TGTGCCAGTAGTATATGGGGGAGACAGGTGGAGACCCAGTACTTC
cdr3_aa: CASSIWGRQVETQYF

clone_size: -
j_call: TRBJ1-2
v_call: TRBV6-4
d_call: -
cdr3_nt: TGTGCCAGCTGCCGAGGACGGATCATGTCGGGGGGCTACACCTTC
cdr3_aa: CASCRGRIMSGGYTF

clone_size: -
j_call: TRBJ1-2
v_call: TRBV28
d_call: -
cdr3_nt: TGTGCCAGCAGTTTAAGTAGTTTCGGCTACACCTTC
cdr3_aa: CASSLSSFGYTF

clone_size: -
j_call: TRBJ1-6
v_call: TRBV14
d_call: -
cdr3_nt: TGTGCCAGCAGCCAAGTGGGGTTTTGGTCACCCCTCCACTTT
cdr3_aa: CASSQVGFWSPLHF

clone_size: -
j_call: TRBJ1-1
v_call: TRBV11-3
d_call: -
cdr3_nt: TGTGCCAGCAGCTTACTCAGGGACACTGAAGCTTTCTTT
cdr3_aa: CASSLLRDTEAFF

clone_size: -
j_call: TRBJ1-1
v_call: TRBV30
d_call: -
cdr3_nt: TGTGCCTGGAGTGTACAGGTCCGGGCTTTCTTT
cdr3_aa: CAWSVQVRAFF

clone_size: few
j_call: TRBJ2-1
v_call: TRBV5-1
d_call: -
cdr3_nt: TGCGCCAGCAGCTTGAGTGCGGGGCTCAATGAGCAGTTCTTC
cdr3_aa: CASSLSAGLNEQFF

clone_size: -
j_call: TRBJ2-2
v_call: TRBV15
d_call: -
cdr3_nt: TGTGCCACCAGCAGAGAAGGGGTAACCGGGGAGCTGTTTTTT
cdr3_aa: CATSREGVTGELFF

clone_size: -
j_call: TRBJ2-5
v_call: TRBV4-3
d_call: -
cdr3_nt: TGCGCCAGCAGCCAAGATGTGAAAGAGACCCAGTACTTC
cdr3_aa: CASSQDVKETQYF

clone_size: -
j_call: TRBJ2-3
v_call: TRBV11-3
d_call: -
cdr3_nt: TGTGCCAGCAGCTTAGGATTAATAGATACGCAGTATTTT
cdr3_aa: CASSLGLIDTQYF

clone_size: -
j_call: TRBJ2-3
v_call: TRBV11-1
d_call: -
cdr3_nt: TGTGCCAGCAGTACTCCCTCAGATACGCAGTATTTT
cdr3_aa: CASSTPSDTQYF

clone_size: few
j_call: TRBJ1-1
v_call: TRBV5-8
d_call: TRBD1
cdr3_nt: TGTGCCAGCAGCAACAGGGGGAGAAGGAAGGCTTTCTTT
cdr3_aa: CASSNRGRRKAFF

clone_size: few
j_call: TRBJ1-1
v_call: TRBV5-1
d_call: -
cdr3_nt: TGCGCCAGCAGCCCAAGCCGGGCAGGGACTGAAGCTTTCTTT
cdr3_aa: CASSPSRAGTEAFF

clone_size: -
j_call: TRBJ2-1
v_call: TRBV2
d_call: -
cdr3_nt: TGTGCCAGCAGTGAAGCGGCTAGCTCCTACAATGAGCAGTTCTTC
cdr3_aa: CASSEAASSYNEQFF

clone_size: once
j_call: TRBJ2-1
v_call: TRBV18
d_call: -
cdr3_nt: TGTGCCAGCTCACCACCGTGGGGCAATGAGCAGTTCTTC
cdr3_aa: CASSPPWGNEQFF

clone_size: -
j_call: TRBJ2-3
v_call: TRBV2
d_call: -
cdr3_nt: TGTGCCAGCCAAAGGGCCTTCACAGATACGCAGTATTTT
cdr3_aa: CASQRAFTDTQYF

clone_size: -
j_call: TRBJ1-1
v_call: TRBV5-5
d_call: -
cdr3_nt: TGTGCCAGCAGCTTGGTCGGGCAGCGGGAATCTTTCTTT
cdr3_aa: CASSLVGQRESFF

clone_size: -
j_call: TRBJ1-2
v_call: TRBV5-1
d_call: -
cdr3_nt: TGCGCCAGCAGCTTAGTCGGGGGCACTGGCTACACCTTC
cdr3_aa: CASSLVGGTGYTF

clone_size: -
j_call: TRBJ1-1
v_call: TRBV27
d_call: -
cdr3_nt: TGTGCCAGCAGTCAGTGGGTGAACACTGAAGCTTTCTTT
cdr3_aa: CASSQWVNTEAFF

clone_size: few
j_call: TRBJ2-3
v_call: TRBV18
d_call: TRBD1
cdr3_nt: TGTGCCAGCTCACCCGGGACAGGGAGGGATACGCAGTATTTT
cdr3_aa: CASSPGTGRDTQYF

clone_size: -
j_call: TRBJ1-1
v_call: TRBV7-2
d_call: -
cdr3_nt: TGTGCCAGCAGCCCACATAGCGGGGGGGCCCTTGAAGCTTTCTTT
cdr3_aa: CASSPHSGGALEAFF

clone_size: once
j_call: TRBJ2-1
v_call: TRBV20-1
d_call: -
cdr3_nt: TGCAGTGCTACTTTTGATGAGCAGTTCTTC
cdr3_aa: CSATFDEQFF

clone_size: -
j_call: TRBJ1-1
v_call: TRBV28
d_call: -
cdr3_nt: TGTGCCAGCCTCAAAGGCGGTCGCGGGAACACTGAAGCTTTCTTT
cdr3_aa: CASLKGGRGNTEAFF

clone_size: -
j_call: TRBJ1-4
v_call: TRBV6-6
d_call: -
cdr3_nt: TGTGCCAGCAGTCAGGACCGGGAAAAACTGTTTTTT
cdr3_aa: CASSQDREKLFF

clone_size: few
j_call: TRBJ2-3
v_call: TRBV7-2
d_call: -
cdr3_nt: TGTGCCAGCAGCTCATATTTAGATACGCAGTATTTT
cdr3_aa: CASSSYLDTQYF

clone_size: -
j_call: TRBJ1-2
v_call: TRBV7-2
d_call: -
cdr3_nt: TGTGCCAGCAGCTTTATTGGCTATGGCTACACCTTC
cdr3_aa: CASSFIGYGYTF

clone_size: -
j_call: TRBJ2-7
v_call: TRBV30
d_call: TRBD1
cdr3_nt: TGTGCCTGGACCTCGGGGCATGACAGGGGGTTCTACGAGCAGTACTTC
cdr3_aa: CAWTSGHDRGFYEQYF

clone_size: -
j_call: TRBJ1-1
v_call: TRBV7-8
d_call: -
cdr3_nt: TGTGCCAGCAGCCCATTTAGGGGGGGCAGGGCAAAGACTGAGGCTTTCTTT
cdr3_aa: CASSPFRGGRAKTEAFF

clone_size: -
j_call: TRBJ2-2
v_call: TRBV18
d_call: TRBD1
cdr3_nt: TGTGCCAGCTCACTTCGGACAGGAAGCACCGGGGAGCTGTTTTTT
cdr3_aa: CASSLRTGSTGELFF

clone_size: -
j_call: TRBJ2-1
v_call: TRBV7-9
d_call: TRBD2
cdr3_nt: TGTGCCAGCGCGACTAGCGGGAAGGTAAATGAGCAGTTCTTC
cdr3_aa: CASATSGKVNEQFF

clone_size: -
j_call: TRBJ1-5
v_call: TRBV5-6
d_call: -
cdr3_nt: TGTGCCAGCAGCCTCCTCGGAGCAGGGCAGCCCCAGCATTTT
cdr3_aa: CASSLLGAGQPQHF

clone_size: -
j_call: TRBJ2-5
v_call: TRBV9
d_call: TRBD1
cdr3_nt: TGTGCCAGCAGCGCCGGGGCGGGACAGGCTCAAGAGACCCAGTACTTC
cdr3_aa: CASSAGAGQAQETQYF

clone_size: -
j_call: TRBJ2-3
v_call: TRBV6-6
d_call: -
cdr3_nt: TGTGCCAGCACCCTTACCCCGGCCGGAGATACGCAGTATTTT
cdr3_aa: CASTLTPAGDTQYF

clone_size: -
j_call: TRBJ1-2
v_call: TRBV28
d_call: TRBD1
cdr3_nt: TGTGCCAGCAGTCCCGGACAGGCGTACTATGGCTACACCTTC
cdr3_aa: CASSPGQAYYGYTF